The clone carrying this TCR beta chain has only a few counts. What it binds is not known. Time point given: newly diagnosed GD, antithyroid drugs for less than 3 months. Making the TCR library involved RNA that had been extracted from PBMCs. This entry is derived from a study of regulatory T cells in long-lasting Graves disease. Study-wide background: Antithyroid drugs had been taken under 3 months by newly diagnosed Graves' patients.

The TCR beta library used iRepertoire HTBI primers with Arm-PCR amplification of CDR3. TCRdb passed the multiplex PCR reads through MiXCR, listing each CDR3 protein once. The sample gives a few hundred thousand distinct CDR3 sequences, under 20% of which show up once; roughly a fifth is in the top ten. Study findings and constraints: A reduction in accuracy may have resulted from the small sample size.

CDR1 and CDR2 (germline): MNHEY, SVGAGI. The V and J ends lost 1 base and 7 bases respectively, with 21 bases between them. The CDR3 length is 17 residues. Separately, the same data were catalogued under a study of T cells in Graves' hyperthyroidism and ophthalmopathy. As reported in that work: With a duration under 2 months, the hyperthyroidism was newly diagnosed in patients aged 18 to 65. In the blood, most expanded thyroid clonotypes above 0.001 appeared as well.

The source is a woman aged 18-29 years with Graves disease. The starting material was peripheral blood mononuclear cells (PBMCs), obtained at new diagnosis, from a patient treated with antithyroid drugs. The J gene is TRBJ2-3, the V gene TRBV6-5; D could derive from TRBD1 or TRBD2 (5 bases each). CDR3 in DNA: TGTGCCAGCAGTTACTTGGGTCGGGACCAGCGAGATTATACGCAGTATTTT. This gives the protein CASSYLGRDQRDYTQYF.